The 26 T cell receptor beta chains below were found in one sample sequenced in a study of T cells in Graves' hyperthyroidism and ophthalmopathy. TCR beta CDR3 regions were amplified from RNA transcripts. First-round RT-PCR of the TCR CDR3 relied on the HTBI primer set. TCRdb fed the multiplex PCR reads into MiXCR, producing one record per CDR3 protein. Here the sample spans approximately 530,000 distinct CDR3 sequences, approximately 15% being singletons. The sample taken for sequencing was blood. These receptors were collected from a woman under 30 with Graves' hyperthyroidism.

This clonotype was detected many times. Here the CDR3 reads CASSEASSGGSYNEQFF. The CDR3 DNA follows: TGTGCCAGCAGTGAAGCGTCTAGCGGGGGCTCCTACAATGAGCAGTTCTTC. The V and J genes are TRBV2 and TRBJ2-1; TRBD2 matches 10 bases. This CDR3 has 17 amino acids. CDR1 SNHLY and CDR2 FYNNEI come from the germline V gene. The V segment lost 0 bases and the J segment 0 bases; nucleotides outside the gene matches: 2.

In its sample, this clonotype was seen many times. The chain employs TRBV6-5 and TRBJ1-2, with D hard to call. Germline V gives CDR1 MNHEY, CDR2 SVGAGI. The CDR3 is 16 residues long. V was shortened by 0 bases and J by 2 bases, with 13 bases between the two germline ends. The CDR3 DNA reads TGTGCCAGCAGTTACTCAGCCTTACAGATAAACTATGGCTACACCTTC. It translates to CASSYSALQINYGYTF.

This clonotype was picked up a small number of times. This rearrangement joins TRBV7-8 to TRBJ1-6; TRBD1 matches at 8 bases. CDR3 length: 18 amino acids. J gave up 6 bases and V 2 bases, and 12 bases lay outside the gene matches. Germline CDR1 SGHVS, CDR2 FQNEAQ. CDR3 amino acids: CASSLSRWKDRGNSPLHF. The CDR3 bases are TGTGCCAGCAGCTTAAGTCGGTGGAAAGACAGGGGTAATTCACCCCTCCACTTT. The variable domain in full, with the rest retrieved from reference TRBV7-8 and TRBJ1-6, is GAGVSQSPRYKVAKRGQDVALRCDPISGHVSLFWYQQALGQGPEFLTYFQNEAQLDKSGLPSDRFFAERPEGSVSTLKIQRTQQEDSAVYLCASSLSRWKDRGNSPLHFGNGTRLTVT.

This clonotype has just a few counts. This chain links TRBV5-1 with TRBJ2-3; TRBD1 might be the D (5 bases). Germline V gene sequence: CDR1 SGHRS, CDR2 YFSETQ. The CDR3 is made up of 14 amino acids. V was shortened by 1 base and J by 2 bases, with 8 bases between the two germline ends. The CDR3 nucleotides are TGCGCCAGCAGCTTGACAGGACCCACAGATACGCAGTATTTT. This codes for CASSLTGPTDTQYF.

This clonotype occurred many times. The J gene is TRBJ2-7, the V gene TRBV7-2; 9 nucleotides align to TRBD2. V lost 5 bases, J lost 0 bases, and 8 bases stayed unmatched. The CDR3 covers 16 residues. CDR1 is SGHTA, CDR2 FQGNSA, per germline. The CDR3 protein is CASSTDAGGTSYEQYF. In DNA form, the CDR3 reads TGTGCCAGCAGCACAGACGCGGGGGGGACCTCCTACGAGCAGTACTTC.

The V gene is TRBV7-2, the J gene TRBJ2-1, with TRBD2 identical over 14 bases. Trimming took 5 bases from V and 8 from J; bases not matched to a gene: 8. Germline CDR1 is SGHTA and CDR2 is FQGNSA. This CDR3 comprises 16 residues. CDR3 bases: TGTGCCAGCAGCCCTCGACTAGCGGGGGGGCTGGATGAGCAGTTCTTC. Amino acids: CASSPRLAGGLDEQFF. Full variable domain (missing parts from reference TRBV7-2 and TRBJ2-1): GAGVSQSPSNKVTEKGKDVELRCDPISGHTALYWYRQSLGQGLEFLIYFQGNSAPDKSGLPSDRFSAERTGGSVSTLTIQRTQQEDSAVYLCASSPRLAGGLDEQFFGPGTRLTVL.

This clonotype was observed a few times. The CDR3 is CSARAGAGEQFF. In nucleotides, the CDR3 is TGCAGTGCTAGAGCCGGGGCCGGAGAGCAGTTCTTC. V usage is TRBV20-1 and J usage is TRBJ2-1; possibly TRBD1 or TRBD2 for D (5 bases each). Germline V gene lookup returns CDR1 DFQATT and CDR2 SNEGSKA (reference sequence). CDR3 length: 12 amino acids. V was clipped by 1 base and J by 10 bases, with 11 bases between them.

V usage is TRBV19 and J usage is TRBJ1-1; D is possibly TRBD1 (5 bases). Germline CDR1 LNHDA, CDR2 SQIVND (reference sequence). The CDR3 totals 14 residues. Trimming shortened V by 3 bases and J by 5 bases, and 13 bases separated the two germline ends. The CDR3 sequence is CASSIEGLRTEAFF. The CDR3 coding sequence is TGTGCCAGTAGTATCGAGGGACTTCGGACTGAAGCTTTCTTT.

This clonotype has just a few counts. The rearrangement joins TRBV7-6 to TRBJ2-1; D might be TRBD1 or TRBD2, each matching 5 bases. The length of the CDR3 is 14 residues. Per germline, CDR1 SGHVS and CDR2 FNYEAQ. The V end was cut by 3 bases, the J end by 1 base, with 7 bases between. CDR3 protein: CASSFRESYNEQFF. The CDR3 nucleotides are TGTGCCAGCAGCTTCAGGGAGTCCTACAATGAGCAGTTCTTC.

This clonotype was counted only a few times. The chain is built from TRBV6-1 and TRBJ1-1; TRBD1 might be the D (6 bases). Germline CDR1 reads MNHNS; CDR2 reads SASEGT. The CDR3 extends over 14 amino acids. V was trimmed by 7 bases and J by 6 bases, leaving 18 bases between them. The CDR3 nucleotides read TGTGCCAGCACGAGGGGGGGCCAGTTCCCTGAAGCTTTCTTT. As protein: CASTRGGQFPEAFF.

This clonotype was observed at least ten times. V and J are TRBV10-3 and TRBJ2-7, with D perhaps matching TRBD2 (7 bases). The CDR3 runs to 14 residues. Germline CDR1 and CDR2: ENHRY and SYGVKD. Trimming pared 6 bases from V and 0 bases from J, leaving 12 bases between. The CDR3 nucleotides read TGTGCCATCAGCAGGGGCGGGAGCTCCTACGAGCAGTACTTC. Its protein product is CAISRGGSSYEQYF.

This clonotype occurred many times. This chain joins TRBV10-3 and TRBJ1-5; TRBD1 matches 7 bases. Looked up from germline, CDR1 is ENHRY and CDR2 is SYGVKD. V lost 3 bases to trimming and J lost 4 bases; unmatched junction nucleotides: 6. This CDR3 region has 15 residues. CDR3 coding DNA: TGTGCCATCAGTGAATTGGACAGGCCTAATCAGCCCCAGCATTTT. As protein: CAISELDRPNQPQHF.

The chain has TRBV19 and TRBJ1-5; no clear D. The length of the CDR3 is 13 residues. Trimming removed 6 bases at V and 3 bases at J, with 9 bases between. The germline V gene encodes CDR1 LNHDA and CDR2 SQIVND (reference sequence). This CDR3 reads CASSRSINQPQHF. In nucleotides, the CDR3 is TGTGCCAGTAGCCGGAGCATCAATCAGCCCCAGCATTTT.

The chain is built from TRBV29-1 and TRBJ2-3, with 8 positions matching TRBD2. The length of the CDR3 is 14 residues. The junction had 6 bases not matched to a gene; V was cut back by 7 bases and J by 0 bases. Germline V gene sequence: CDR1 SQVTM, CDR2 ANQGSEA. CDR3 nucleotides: TGCAGCGGCGCTAGCGGGCCTAGCACAGATACGCAGTATTTT. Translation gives CSGASGPSTDTQYF.

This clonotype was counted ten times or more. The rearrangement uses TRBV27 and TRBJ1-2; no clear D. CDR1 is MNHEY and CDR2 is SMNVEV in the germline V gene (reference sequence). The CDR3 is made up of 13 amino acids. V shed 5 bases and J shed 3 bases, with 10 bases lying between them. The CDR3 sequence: CASSLKGHYGYTF. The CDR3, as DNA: TGTGCCAGCAGTCTCAAAGGACACTATGGCTACACCTTC.

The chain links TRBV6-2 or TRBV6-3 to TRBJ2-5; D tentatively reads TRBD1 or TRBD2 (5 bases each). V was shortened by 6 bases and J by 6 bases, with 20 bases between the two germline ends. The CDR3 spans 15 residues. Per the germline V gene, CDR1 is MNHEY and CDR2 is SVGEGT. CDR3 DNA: TGTGCCAGCAGCCTCTCACCAGGGCTGGGACAGACCCAGTACTTC. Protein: CASSLSPGLGQTQYF.

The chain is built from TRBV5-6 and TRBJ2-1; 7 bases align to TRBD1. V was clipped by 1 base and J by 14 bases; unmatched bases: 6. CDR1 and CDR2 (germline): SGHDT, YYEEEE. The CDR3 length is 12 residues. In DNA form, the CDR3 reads TGTGCCAGCAGCTTGAGGTCACAGGGGAAGTTCTTC. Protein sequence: CASSLRSQGKFF.

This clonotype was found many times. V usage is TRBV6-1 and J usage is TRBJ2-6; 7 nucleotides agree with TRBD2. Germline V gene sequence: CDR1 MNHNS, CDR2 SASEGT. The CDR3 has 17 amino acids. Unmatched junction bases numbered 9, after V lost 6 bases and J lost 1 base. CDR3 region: CASRDGLVPSGANVLTF. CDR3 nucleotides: TGTGCCAGCAGGGATGGACTAGTCCCTTCTGGGGCCAACGTCCTGACTTTC.

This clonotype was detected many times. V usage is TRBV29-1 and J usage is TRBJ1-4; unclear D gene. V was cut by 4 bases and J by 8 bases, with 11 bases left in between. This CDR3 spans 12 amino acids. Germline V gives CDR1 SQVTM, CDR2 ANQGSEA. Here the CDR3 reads CSVVSGGEKLFF. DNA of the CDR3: TGCAGCGTTGTGTCAGGTGGGGAAAAACTGTTTTTT.

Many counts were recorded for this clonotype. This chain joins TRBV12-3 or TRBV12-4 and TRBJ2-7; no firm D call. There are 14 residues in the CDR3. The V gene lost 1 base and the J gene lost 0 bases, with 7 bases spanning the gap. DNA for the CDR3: TGTGCCAGCAGTTTAGGGGAATACTCCTACGAGCAGTACTTC. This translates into CASSLGEYSYEQYF.

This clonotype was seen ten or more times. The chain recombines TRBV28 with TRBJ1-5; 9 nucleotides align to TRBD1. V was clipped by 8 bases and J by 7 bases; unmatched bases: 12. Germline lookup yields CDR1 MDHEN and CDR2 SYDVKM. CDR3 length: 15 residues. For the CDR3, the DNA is TGTGCCAGCCGAGGAACAGGGGGCACGTGGCAGCCCCAGCATTTT. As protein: CASRGTGGTWQPQHF. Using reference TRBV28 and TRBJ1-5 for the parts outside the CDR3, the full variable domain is DVKVTQSSRYLVKRTGEKVFLECVQDMDHENMFWYRQDPGLGLRLIYFSYDVKMKEKGDIPEGYSVSREKKERFSLILESASTNQTSMYLCASRGTGGTWQPQHFGDGTRLSIL.

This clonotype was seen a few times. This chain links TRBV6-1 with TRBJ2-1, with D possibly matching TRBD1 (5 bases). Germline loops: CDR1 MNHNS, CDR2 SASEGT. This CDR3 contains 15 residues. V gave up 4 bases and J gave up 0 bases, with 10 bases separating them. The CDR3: CASSAGHHSYNEQFF. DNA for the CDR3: TGTGCCAGCAGTGCCGGACACCACTCCTACAATGAGCAGTTCTTC.

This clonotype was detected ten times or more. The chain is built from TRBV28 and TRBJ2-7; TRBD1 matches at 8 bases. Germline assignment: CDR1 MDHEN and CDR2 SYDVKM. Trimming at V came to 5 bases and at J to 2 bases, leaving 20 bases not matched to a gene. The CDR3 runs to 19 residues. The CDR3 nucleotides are TGTGCCAGCAGTCCGACCCTTAGGACAGGGCACGAACTTCCCTACGAGCAGTACTTC. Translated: CASSPTLRTGHELPYEQYF.

CDR3 protein: CASSPIQGARGYGYTF. The CDR3 nucleotides read TGTGCCAGCAGCCCTATTCAGGGGGCGAGGGGCTATGGCTACACCTTC. V usage is TRBV5-4 and J usage is TRBJ1-2; 8 nucleotides align to TRBD1. The CDR3 runs to 16 residues. Germline CDR1 reads SGHNT; CDR2 reads YYREEE (reference sequence). J was trimmed by 4 bases and V by 4 bases; bases with no gene match: 12.

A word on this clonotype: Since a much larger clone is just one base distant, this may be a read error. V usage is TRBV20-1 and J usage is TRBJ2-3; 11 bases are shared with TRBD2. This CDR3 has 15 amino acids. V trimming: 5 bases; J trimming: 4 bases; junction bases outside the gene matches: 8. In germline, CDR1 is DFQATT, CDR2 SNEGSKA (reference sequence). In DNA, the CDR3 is TGCAGTGCTTTCCCTGGACTAGCGGGCGCAGATACGCAGTATTTT. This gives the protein CSAFPGLAGADTQYF.

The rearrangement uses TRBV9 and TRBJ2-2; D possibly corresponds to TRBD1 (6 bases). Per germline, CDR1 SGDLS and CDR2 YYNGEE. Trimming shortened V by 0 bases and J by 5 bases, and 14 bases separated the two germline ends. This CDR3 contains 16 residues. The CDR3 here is CASSVEGPRGTGELFF. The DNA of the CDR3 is TGTGCCAGCAGCGTAGAGGGCCCAAGGGGGACCGGGGAGCTGTTTTTT.